The 8 T cell receptor beta chains given below trace back to one sample, sequenced in a study of cytomegalovirus exposure and HLA in healthy donors. The PCR made use of 60 Vbeta and 13 Jbeta primers. The method was immunoSEQ multiplex PCR; TCRdb's version includes in-frame clones alone and lacks a portion of them. This table holds about 52,000 clones. Sequencing input: PBMCs. The receptor source for this set is a woman between 55 and 75 years old in good health and CMV-seropositive.

J is TRBJ2-5 and V is TRBV5-4, with D maybe TRBD2 (7 bases). V gave up 4 bases and J gave up 2 bases, with 15 bases separating them. The CDR3 covers 15 residues. Germline V gene sequence: CDR1 SGHNT, CDR2 YYREEE (reference sequence). This CDR3 reads CASSPEGRGQETQYF. The DNA of the CDR3 is TGTGCCAGCAGCCCCGAGGGGAGGGGGCAAGAGACCCAGTACTTC.

V and J are TRBV5-4 and TRBJ2-2, with D tentatively TRBD2 (5 bases). The CDR3 has 15 amino acids. Germline V gene lookup returns CDR1 SGHNT and CDR2 YYREEE (reference sequence). Trimming stripped 1 base from V and 3 bases from J, with 10 bases between. The DNA of the CDR3 is TGTGCCAGCAGCTTGTTCGACGGGGACACCGGGGAGCTGTTTTTT. The encoded protein is CASSLFDGDTGELFF.

The V and J genes are TRBV2 and TRBJ1-1; the D is unclear. Trimming shortened V by 3 bases and J by 1 base, and 9 bases separated the two germline ends. The CDR3 has 14 residues. Germline-derived CDR1 and CDR2 are SNHLY and FYNNEI. The CDR3 coding sequence is TGTGCCAGCAGTGATCAGAACACGAACACTGAAGCTTTCTTT. It specifies CASSDQNTNTEAFF.

J is TRBJ2-7 and V is TRBV6-5, with 8 bases lining up with TRBD1. Germline V gives CDR1 MNHEY, CDR2 SVGAGI. Trimming removed 5 bases from V and 4 bases from J; junction bases left unmatched: 4. The CDR3 runs to 13 residues. This CDR3 reads CASSRGTGYEQYF. CDR3 nucleotide sequence: TGTGCCAGCAGTCGAGGGACAGGTTACGAGCAGTACTTC.

The rearrangement uses TRBV19 and TRBJ1-2; possibly TRBD1 for D (5 bases). V was trimmed by 7 bases and J by 8 bases, leaving 26 bases between them. This CDR3 has 16 amino acids. Germline V gene sequence: CDR1 LNHDA, CDR2 SQIVND (reference sequence). CDR3 sequence: CASTPPRSQGRMGYTF. CDR3 in DNA: TGTGCCAGTACCCCCCCACGGTCCCAGGGAAGGATGGGCTACACCTTC.

This chain connects TRBV19 to TRBJ1-1; possible D gene TRBD1, 5 bases. The CDR3 has 17 residues. V was pared by 9 bases and J by 11 bases, with 34 bases between. Germline CDR1 LNHDA, CDR2 SQIVND (reference sequence). The CDR3 spells CARKTRVSQGVSSEAFF. CDR3 bases: TGTGCCAGAAAGACCAGAGTGTCCCAAGGGGTAAGTAGTGAGGCTTTCTTT.

The chain employs TRBV18 and TRBJ2-5; D may be TRBD1 (5 bases). Trimming removed 3 bases at V and 5 bases at J, with 10 bases between. The CDR3 has 13 amino acids. Germline V gene data show CDR1 as KGHSH and CDR2 as LQKENI. CDR3 loop: CASSPQGGETQYF. Here the CDR3 DNA reads TGTGCCAGCTCACCTCAGGGTGGCGAGACCCAGTACTTC.

The chain links TRBV18 to TRBJ2-7; D ambiguous. CDR1 is KGHSH, CDR2 LQKENI, per germline. The V gene lost 0 bases and the J gene lost 2 bases, with 8 bases spanning the gap. The CDR3 is made up of 14 amino acids. The CDR3 nucleotides are TGTGCCAGCTCACCACCGGTGGGCGCCTACGAGCAGTACTTC. Its protein product is CASSPPVGAYEQYF. The complete variable domain, with remaining parts taken from reference TRBV18 and TRBJ2-7, reads NAGVMQNPRHLVRRRGQEARLRCSPMKGHSHVYWYRQLPEEGLKFMVYLQKENIIDESGMPKERFSAEFPKEGPSILRIQQVVRGDSAAYFCASSPPVGAYEQYFGPGTRLTVT.